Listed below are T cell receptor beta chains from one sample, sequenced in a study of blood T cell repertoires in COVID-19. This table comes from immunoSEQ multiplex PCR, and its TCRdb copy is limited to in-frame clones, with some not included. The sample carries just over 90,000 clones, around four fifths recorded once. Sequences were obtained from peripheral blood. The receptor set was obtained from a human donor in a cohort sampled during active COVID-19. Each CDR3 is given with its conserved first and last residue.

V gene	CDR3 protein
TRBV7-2	CASSTTGTNTGELFF
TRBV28	CASRTGYSNQPQHF
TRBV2	CASSEIQGATNEKLFF
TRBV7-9	CASSLRLAGPNEQFF
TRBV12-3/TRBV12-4	CATTQGKTEAFF
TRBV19	CASRSGQGVWQPQHF
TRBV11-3	CASSKGQGWYEQYF
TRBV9	CASSVASYNEQFF
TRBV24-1	CATREGSGELFF
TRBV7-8	CASSPRRVAGGPSYEQYF
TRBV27	CASSSYRERNSPLHF
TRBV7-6	CASSSPTSGYTDTQYF
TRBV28	CASTSPDTQYF
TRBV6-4	CASSESASGSGELFF
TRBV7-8	CASSFVVRSETQYF
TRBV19	CASIPGFSTNEKLFF
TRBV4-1	CASSPGRAYSPLHF
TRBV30	CAWRGLRDSHYGYTF
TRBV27	CASSPRPYNEQFF
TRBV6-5	CASSYYGGASYNEQFF
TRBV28	CASRTGSTGNTIYF
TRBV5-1	CASSGPGLAEVPGANVLTF
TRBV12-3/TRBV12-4	CASSRKGVYEQYF
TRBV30	CAGGGSGGSYEQYF
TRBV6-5	CASDRQGSGELFF
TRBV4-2	CASSQALARGHGGYTF
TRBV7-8	CASSSSVEGGYTF
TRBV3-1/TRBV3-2	CASSPGLAETYEQYF
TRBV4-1	CASRAAGYPTGELFF
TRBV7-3	CASSLIVGTSGRGGGDTGELFF
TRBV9	CASSPPDGVEETQYF
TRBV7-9	CASTQLLAGTDEQYF
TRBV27	CASSTGLHPDYGYTF
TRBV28	CASTVGGENTGELFF
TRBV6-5	CASGYRDIHEQFF
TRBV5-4	CASNTGGARTDTQYF